A single sample gave rise to the 11 T cell receptor beta chains below, sequenced in a study of blood T cell repertoires in COVID-19 (dated by TCRdb to about 2020). The library was generated by the immunoSEQ multiplex PCR assay. The table comes from immuneACCESS by way of TCRdb, which keeps in-frame sequences with V and J called. Part of the clones is missing from these tables; in studies checked, under half for an unresolved V gene and the rest for unknown reasons. Across this sample there are about 110,000 clones, with 89% seen only once. The top ten clonotypes cover 4.5% to 6% of the sample. The sequenced sample was peripheral blood. These receptor sequences come from a man in his forties or fifties with active or convalescent COVID-19.

This sequence joins TRBV29-1 and TRBJ2-3, with TRBD2 as a possible D gene (6 bases). Trimming shortened V by 6 bases and J by 4 bases, and 17 bases separated the two germline ends. Germline assignment: CDR1 SQVTM and CDR2 ANQGSEA. The CDR3 length is 14 residues. In DNA, the CDR3 is TGCAGCGTGGGACTTACTCTAGCTGCAGATACGCAGTATTTT. It translates to CSVGLTLAADTQYF.

V gene TRBV11-2 combines with J gene TRBJ2-7; D unclear. Germline V CDR1 and CDR2: SGHAT, FQNNGV. The germline V and J ends were trimmed by 0 bases and 7 bases, with 13 bases remaining between them. CDR3 length: 14 residues. DNA for the CDR3: TGTGCCAGCAGCTTAGATATCCGGAGTGATGAGCAGTACTTC. This translates into CASSLDIRSDEQYF.

The chain couples TRBV10-3 to TRBJ2-2; TRBD1 is a possible D gene (8 bases). Germline CDR1 ENHRY, CDR2 SYGVKD. The CDR3 is made up of 16 amino acids. Trimming took 6 bases from V and 4 from J, leaving 18 bases between them. DNA for the CDR3: TGTGCCATCAGACTTACAGGGGGGGTTAGCACCGGGGAGCTGTTTTTT. This gives the protein CAIRLTGGVSTGELFF.

In its sample, this clone was seen a few times. This rearrangement joins TRBV3-1 (or the pseudogene TRBV3-2) to TRBJ2-1; 11 bases match TRBD2. Germline CDR1 and CDR2: LGHDT and YNNKEL (reference sequence). This CDR3 spans 16 amino acids. Trimming cost V 1 base and J 7 bases; bases outside gene matches: 6. In DNA form, the CDR3 reads TGTGCCAGCAGCCAAGTATTAGCGGGAGGGTGGAATGAGCAGTTCTTC. The encoded protein is CASSQVLAGGWNEQFF.

This clone showed up just once. The gene calls are TRBV12-5 and TRBJ2-3; TRBD2 aligns across 12 bases. V gave up 5 bases and J gave up 2 bases; unmatched junction bases: 2. CDR3 size: 15 residues. The germline CDR1 and CDR2 sequences are LGHNT and FRNRAP. In nucleotides, the CDR3 is TGTGCTAGTGGTCGGACTAGCGGGATCACAGATACGCAGTATTTT. It translates to CASGRTSGITDTQYF. Full variable domain (missing parts from reference TRBV12-5 and TRBJ2-3): DARVTQTPRHKVTEMGQEVTMRCQPILGHNTVFWYRQTMMQGLELLAYFRNRAPLDDSGMPKDRFSAEMPDATLATLKIQPSEPRDSAVYFCASGRTSGITDTQYFGPGTRLTVL.

This rearrangement joins TRBV28 to TRBJ2-7, with TRBD2 matching 7 bases. Germline V CDR1 and CDR2: MDHEN, SYDVKM. The CDR3 extends over 13 amino acids. With V trimmed by 7 bases and J by 2 bases, 5 bases remained unmatched. The CDR3 loop is CASTGGVTYEQYF. The CDR3, as DNA: TGTGCCAGCACTGGGGGGGTAACCTACGAGCAGTACTTC.

This clone has only a few counts. The CDR3 DNA sequence: TGCGCCAGCAGCGGACAGGGAGACTATGGCTACACCTTC. Protein product: CASSGQGDYGYTF. J is TRBJ1-2 and V is TRBV5-1; 8 bases match TRBD1. The germline V gene encodes CDR1 SGHRS and CDR2 YFSETQ. The V segment lost 4 bases and the J segment 3 bases; nucleotides outside the gene matches: 2. There are 13 residues in the CDR3.

The table lists this clone with a few counts. The rearrangement joins TRBV4-3 to TRBJ2-7, with 8 bases aligning to TRBD2. The V segment lost 0 bases and the J segment 0 bases; nucleotides outside the gene matches: 4. Germline CDR1 and CDR2: LGHNA and YSLEER. The CDR3 length is 16 residues. The CDR3 region has the DNA TGCGCCAGCAGCCAAGAGTCGACTAGCGCCTCCTACGAGCAGTACTTC. Protein product: CASSQESTSASYEQYF.

V is TRBV7-2 and J is TRBJ1-1, with 9 bases fitting TRBD1. J gave up 2 bases and V 5 bases, and 3 bases lay outside the gene matches. CDR1 and CDR2 from the germline V gene are SGHTA and FQGNSA. The CDR3 consists of 14 residues. Here the CDR3 DNA reads TGTGCCAGCAGCGTACAGGGGGCAAACACTGAAGCTTTCTTT. Residues: CASSVQGANTEAFF.

The table lists this clone with a few counts. The chain couples TRBV7-2 to TRBJ1-1; 8 bases match TRBD1. V lost 3 bases, J lost 4 bases, and 4 bases stayed unmatched. Germline values: CDR1 SGHTA, CDR2 FQGNSA. The CDR3 is 14 amino acids. CDR3 DNA: TGTGCCAGCAGCTTCTCCGACAGGGGCACTGAAGCTTTCTTT. Its protein product is CASSFSDRGTEAFF.

In DNA form, the CDR3 reads TGCGCCAGCAGCTTGGACGGTTACTCTGGGGCCAACGTCCTGACTTTC. As protein: CASSLDGYSGANVLTF. This chain joins TRBV5-1 and TRBJ2-6; D uncertain. The V gene's germline CDR1 is SGHRS and CDR2 YFSETQ. Trimming left V 0 bases short and J 0 bases short, with 7 bases between. The CDR3 consists of 16 residues.